This T cell receptor (beta chain) was recorded in a study of blood T cells in healthy people across ages. General study points: A roughly linear fall in TCR beta diversity per million T cells was seen with increasing age. Diversity was estimated from one million T cells, and these estimates were considered underestimates.

CDR3 size: 14 residues. Germline values: CDR1 ENHRY, CDR2 SYGVKD. The trim removed 4 bases at V and 4 bases at J, leaving 4 bases unmatched. Regarding this clonotype: What it binds is not known.

Ten milliliters of peripheral blood were drawn from each donor into EDTA-treated tubes. Total RNA, at least 5.5 micrograms per sample, came from PBMCs. The authors ran a second PCR of 7 to 11 cycles using a sample-barcoded 5' primer and a J-beta primer mix. TCRdb re-called the 5' RACE reads with MiXCR, one entry per CDR3 protein. The sample yields around 1.5 million distinct CDR3 sequences, 42% seen once. The rearrangement joins TRBV10-3 to TRBJ2-7, with 10 bases lining up with TRBD1. This TCR was sampled from a young woman in good health. The sample taken for sequencing was blood. CDR3 bases: TGTGCCATCAGTGGGGACAGGGGACTATACGAGCAGTACTTC. This encodes CAISGDRGLYEQYF.